Listed here are 17 T cell receptor beta chains from one sample, sequenced in a study of blood T cell repertoires in COVID-19 (dated by TCRdb to about 2020). The library was built by means of the immunoSEQ multiplex PCR assay. The clones in this table, taken by TCRdb from immuneACCESS, are in-frame only. Not every clone is retained; where verified, under half of the shortfall comes from an unresolved V gene, and the cause of the rest is unknown. Present in this sample are 200,000 to 250,000 clones, roughly 83% of which were seen just once. The ten biggest clones cover around 2% of the sample. The sequencing input was PBMCs or T cells enriched from blood (not recorded which). The source of these receptors is a woman aged 50 to 60 who had recovered from COVID-19.

The chain employs TRBV4-1 and TRBJ2-3; a weak D match, TRBD1 (5 bases). The V gene's germline CDR1 is MGHRA and CDR2 YSYEKL. Trimming left V 7 bases short and J 3 bases short, with 14 bases between. This CDR3 contains 14 residues. The CDR3 spells CASTKVQGTDTQYF. Written as DNA, the CDR3 is TGCGCCAGCACGAAGGTCCAGGGTACAGATACGCAGTATTTT.

The chain recombines TRBV7-3 with TRBJ2-2; tentatively, D is TRBD2 (6 bases). Trimming shortened V by 4 bases and J by 1 base, and 13 bases separated the two germline ends. The length of the CDR3 is 16 residues. Per germline, CDR1 SGHTA and CDR2 FQGTGA. CDR3 coding DNA: TGTGCCAGCAGCTACCGCCGGGAGATGAACACCGGGGAGCTGTTTTTT. Protein product: CASSYRREMNTGELFF.

The chain is built from TRBV7-8 and TRBJ2-5, with 7 bases aligning to TRBD1. The CDR3 sequence is 14 residues long. Germline-derived CDR1 and CDR2 are SGHVS and FQNEAQ. The V gene end was trimmed by 5 bases and the J gene end by 1 base; junction bases not matched to a gene: 4. The CDR3 DNA follows: TGTGCCAGCAGCCGAGGGGGCGGCCAAGAGACCCAGTACTTC. This encodes CASSRGGGQETQYF.

The rearrangement uses TRBV6-5 and TRBJ1-1; D might be TRBD1 (5 bases). The germline V gene encodes CDR1 MNHEY and CDR2 SVGAGI. The CDR3 has 13 amino acids. Trimming took 6 bases from V and 7 from J, leaving 15 bases between them. In DNA form, the CDR3 reads TGTGCCAGCAGAAAACAGGATCGCAATGAAGCTTTCTTT. Its translation is CASRKQDRNEAFF.

V gene TRBV30 combines with J gene TRBJ1-6; TRBD1 is a possible D gene (5 bases). V was trimmed by 7 bases and J by 0 bases, leaving 16 bases between them. This CDR3 has 16 residues. Germline values: CDR1 GTSNPN, CDR2 SVGIG (reference sequence). CDR3 sequence: CASPFGASSYNSPLHF. Here the CDR3 DNA reads TGTGCCTCCCCATTTGGGGCGAGCTCCTATAATTCACCCCTCCACTTT.

The V gene is TRBV4-3, the J gene TRBJ1-2; perhaps TRBD1 as D (5 bases). The germline V gene has CDR1 LGHNA and CDR2 YSLEER. Trimming stripped 0 bases from V and 7 bases from J, with 9 bases between. CDR3 length: 13 residues. The CDR3 DNA is TGCGCCAGCAGCCAAGAAGGGGCCAGTGGCTACACCTTC. Residues: CASSQEGASGYTF.

This clone was seen once. This chain joins TRBV5-1 and TRBJ1-1; D call uncertain. Looked up from germline, CDR1 is SGHRS and CDR2 is YFSETQ. V dropped 0 bases and J dropped 2 bases, with 8 bases sitting between them. The CDR3 consists of 14 residues. In DNA, the CDR3 is TGCGCCAGCAGCTTGGACGGGATTAACACTGAAGCTTTCTTT. Protein product: CASSLDGINTEAFF.

This chain uses TRBV2 with TRBJ2-5; 9 bases agree with TRBD2. Losses at the gene ends were 0 bases for V and 3 bases for J; bases not matched to a gene: 5. CDR3 size: 16 residues. Germline V gene sequence: CDR1 SNHLY, CDR2 FYNNEI. The DNA of the CDR3 is TGTGCCAGCAGTGAAGCGTACGGGACTAGCAAAGAGACCCAGTACTTC. Translated, it gives CASSEAYGTSKETQYF.

This clone came up a few times. The chain combines TRBV30 with TRBJ2-1; 9 bases fit TRBD2. Germline V gene sequence: CDR1 GTSNPN, CDR2 SVGIG (reference sequence). The V segment lost 2 bases and the J segment 0 bases; nucleotides outside the gene matches: 11. This CDR3 contains 18 residues. CDR3 DNA sequence: TGTGCCTGGAGTTTAATAGCGGGAGTCCCACGCTCCTACAATGAGCAGTTCTTC. This translates into CAWSLIAGVPRSYNEQFF. Combining the CDR3 with reference TRBV30 and TRBJ2-1 gives the whole variable domain SQTIHQWPATLVQPVGSPLSLECTVEGTSNPNLYWYRQAAGRGLQLLFYSVGIGQISSEVPQNLSASRPQDRQFILSSKKLLLSDSGFYLCAWSLIAGVPRSYNEQFFGPGTRLTVL.

J is TRBJ2-7 and V is TRBV6-2 or TRBV6-3; possibly TRBD1 for D (6 bases). The germline CDR1 and CDR2 sequences are MNHEY and SVGEGT. V lost 2 bases and J lost 2, with 13 bases in between. The length of the CDR3 is 15 residues. CDR3 coding DNA: TGTGCCAGCAGTTACGATCGGGACAAACCCTACGAGCAGTACTTC. It yields the protein CASSYDRDKPYEQYF.

The rearrangement links TRBV18 to TRBJ2-7; D possibly corresponds to TRBD1 (6 bases). In germline, CDR1 is KGHSH, CDR2 LQKENI. Trimming removed 4 bases at V and 6 bases at J, with 13 bases between. The CDR3 consists of 13 residues. The DNA of the CDR3 is TGTGCCAGCTCACAAGGGGGAGCCGGCGAGCAGTACTTC. This translates into CASSQGGAGEQYF. Full variable domain (missing parts from reference TRBV18 and TRBJ2-7): NAGVMQNPRHLVRRRGQEARLRCSPMKGHSHVYWYRQLPEEGLKFMVYLQKENIIDESGMPKERFSAEFPKEGPSILRIQQVVRGDSAAYFCASSQGGAGEQYFGPGTRLTVT.

This clone has just a few counts. The chain recombines TRBV19 with TRBJ1-3; D gene unclear. The V end was cut by 10 bases, the J end by 2 bases, with 12 bases between. Germline V lookup: CDR1 LNHDA, CDR2 SQIVND (reference sequence). CDR3 size: 13 residues. CDR3 in amino acids: CATRERAGNTIYF. The CDR3 nucleotides are TGTGCCACCCGGGAGCGGGCTGGAAACACCATATATTTT.

V is TRBV28 and J is TRBJ1-2; the match to TRBD1 covers 8 bases. CDR3 size: 16 residues. V lost 2 bases and J lost 2; bases outside the gene matches: 7. Germline values: CDR1 MDHEN, CDR2 SYDVKM. The CDR3 DNA sequence: TGTGCCAGCAGTTTACTGGCAGGGGGCAAGAACTATGGCTACACCTTC. Its translation: CASSLLAGGKNYGYTF.

This clone was found once. The chain joins TRBV7-3 to TRBJ2-2; the D gene is possibly TRBD1 (6 bases). Germline V CDR1 and CDR2: SGHTA, FQGTGA. This CDR3 comprises 17 residues. V was clipped by 5 bases and J by 1 base, with 17 bases between them. In DNA, the CDR3 is TGTGCCAGCAGCCCCGTAGTGATAGGGGGGAACACCGGGGAGCTGTTTTTT. Its translation: CASSPVVIGGNTGELFF. Looking up the rest from reference TRBV7-3 and TRBJ2-2 gives the full variable domain: GAGVSQTPSNKVTEKGKYVELRCDPISGHTALYWYRQSLGQGPEFLIYFQGTGAADDSGLPNDRFFAVRPEGSVSTLKIQRTERGDSAVYLCASSPVVIGGNTGELFFGEGSRLTVL.

The CDR3 bases are TGTGCCTGGGGTAGGGGACTAGCGGGGAGCAATGAGCAGTTCTTC. Its protein is CAWGRGLAGSNEQFF. The V gene is TRBV30, the J gene TRBJ2-1; 13 bases are shared with TRBD2. The CDR3 totals 15 residues. Trimming cost V 5 bases and J 6 bases; bases outside gene matches: 7. Germline V gene sequence: CDR1 GTSNPN, CDR2 SVGIG (reference sequence).

The rearrangement links TRBV5-6 to TRBJ1-5, with a weak D call TRBD1 (5 bases). With 4 bases removed from V and 0 bases from J, the gap between germline ends came to 11 bases. Per germline, CDR1 SGHDT and CDR2 YYEEEE. The CDR3 is 15 residues long. CDR3 sequence (DNA): TGTGCCAGCAGCGACGGACAAACTAGCAATCAGCCCCAGCATTTT. It translates to CASSDGQTSNQPQHF.

This clone was observed a single time. The rearrangement links TRBV11-2 to TRBJ2-7; D unresolved. CDR3 length: 14 residues. Germline V CDR1 and CDR2: SGHAT, FQNNGV. Trimming took off 0 bases at V and 0 bases at J, with 6 bases between the two ends. The CDR3 bases are TGTGCCAGCAGCTTAGACAGTTTCTCCTACGAGCAGTACTTC. Translating it yields CASSLDSFSYEQYF.